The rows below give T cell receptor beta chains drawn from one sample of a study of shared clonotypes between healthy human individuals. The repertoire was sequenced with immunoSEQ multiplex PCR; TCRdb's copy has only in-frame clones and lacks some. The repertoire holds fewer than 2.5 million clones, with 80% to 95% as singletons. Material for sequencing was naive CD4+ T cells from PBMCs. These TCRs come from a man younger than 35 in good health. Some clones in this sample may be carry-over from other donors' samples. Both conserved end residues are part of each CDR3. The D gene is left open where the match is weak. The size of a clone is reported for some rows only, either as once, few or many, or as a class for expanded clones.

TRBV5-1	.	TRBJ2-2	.	CASRPTSSITGELFF	TGCGCCAGCAGACCCACTAGCAGCATCACCGGGGAGCTGTTTTTT
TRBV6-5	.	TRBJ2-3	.	CASSPPGADTQYF	TGTGCCAGCAGTCCTCCAGGGGCAGATACGCAGTATTTT
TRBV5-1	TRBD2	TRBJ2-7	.	CASSLERDGTYEQYF	TGCGCCAGCAGCTTGGAGCGGGACGGAACCTACGAGCAGTACTTC
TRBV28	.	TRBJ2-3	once	CASSLNQPTDTQYF	TGTGCCAGCAGCCTGAACCAACCCACAGATACGCAGTATTTT
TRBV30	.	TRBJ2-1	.	CAWTTGTYNEQFF	TGTGCCTGGACCACCGGGACATACAATGAGCAGTTCTTC
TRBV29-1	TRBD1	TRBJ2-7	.	CSAGQGISEQYF	TGCAGCGCTGGACAGGGTATATCCGAGCAGTACTTC
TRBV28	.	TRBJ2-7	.	CASSQVGSTYEQYF	TGTGCCAGCAGCCAGGTGGGCAGTACCTACGAGCAGTACTTC
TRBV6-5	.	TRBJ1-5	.	CASSSSNLDQPQHF	TGTGCCAGCAGTTCGTCAAATCTGGATCAGCCCCAGCATTTT
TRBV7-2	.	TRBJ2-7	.	CASSLVSKYEQYF	TGTGCCAGCAGCTTAGTATCTAAGTACGAGCAGTACTTC
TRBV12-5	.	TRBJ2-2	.	CASGLVPWPPGAGELFF	TGTGCTAGTGGTTTGGTACCGTGGCCCCCGGGGGCCGGGGAGCTGTTTTTT
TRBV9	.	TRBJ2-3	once	CASSGSQRQGATQYF	TGTGCCAGCAGCGGATCTCAGCGTCAGGGAGCTACGCAGTATTTT
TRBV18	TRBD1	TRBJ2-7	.	CASSPGTGYEQYF	TGTGCCAGCTCACCGGGGACAGGCTACGAGCAGTACTTC
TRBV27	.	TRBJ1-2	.	CASSWIGGGPGDGYTF	TGTGCCAGCAGCTGGATAGGCGGAGGACCGGGGGATGGCTACACCTTC
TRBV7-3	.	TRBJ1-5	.	CASSLTGNQPQHF	TGTGCCAGCAGCTTAACGGGGAATCAGCCCCAGCATTTT
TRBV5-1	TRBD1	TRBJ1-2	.	CASSFRGRDYGYTF	TGCGCCAGCAGCTTTAGGGGGCGGGACTATGGCTACACCTTC
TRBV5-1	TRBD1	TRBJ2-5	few	CASSPGQIQETQYF	TGCGCCAGCAGCCCGGGACAGATACAAGAGACCCAGTACTTC
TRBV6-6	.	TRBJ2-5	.	CASKRTVTKETQYF	TGTGCCAGCAAGAGGACCGTTACTAAAGAGACCCAGTACTTC
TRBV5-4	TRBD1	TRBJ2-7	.	CASSQTRDRFNSYEQYF	TGTGCCAGCAGCCAAACCAGGGACAGATTTAACTCCTACGAGCAGTACTTC
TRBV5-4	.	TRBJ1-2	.	CASSLLARAVYGYTF	TGTGCCAGCAGCTTGCTCGCCAGGGCCGTCTATGGCTACACCTTC
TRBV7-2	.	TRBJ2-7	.	CASSLVVGSSYEQYF	TGTGCCAGCAGCTTAGTGGTGGGGTCCTCCTACGAGCAGTACTTC
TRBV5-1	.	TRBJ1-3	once	CASSFFGGGNTIYF	TGCGCCAGCAGCTTCTTCGGCGGAGGAAACACCATATATTTT
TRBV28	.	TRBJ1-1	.	CASSLRLGGEAFF	TGTGCCAGCAGTTTAAGGCTGGGTGGTGAAGCTTTCTTT
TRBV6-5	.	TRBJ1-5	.	CASSYSKGGNQPQHF	TGTGCCAGCAGTTACTCTAAGGGGGGCAATCAGCCCCAGCATTTT
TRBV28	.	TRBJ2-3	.	CASRQGSRLVMDTQYF	TGTGCCAGCAGACAGGGCAGCCGGCTTGTAATGGATACGCAGTATTTT
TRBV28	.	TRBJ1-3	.	CASTFMGGNTIYF	TGTGCCAGCACCTTTATGGGTGGAAACACCATATATTTT
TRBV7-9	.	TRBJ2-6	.	CASSFLGSGANVLTF	TGTGCCAGCAGCTTCTTGGGCTCTGGGGCCAACGTCCTGACTTTC
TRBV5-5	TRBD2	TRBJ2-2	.	CASLRLAGAPGELFF	TGTGCCAGTCTTAGACTAGCGGGAGCCCCCGGGGAGCTGTTTTTT
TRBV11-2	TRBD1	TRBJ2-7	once	CASSLGLGRGYEQYF	TGTGCCAGCAGCTTAGGGTTGGGCAGGGGGTACGAGCAGTACTTC
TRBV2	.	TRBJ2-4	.	CASSGAGVAKNIQYF	TGTGCCAGCAGTGGCGCAGGGGTAGCCAAAAACATTCAGTACTTC
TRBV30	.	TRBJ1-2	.	CAGRGDGYTF	TGTGCTGGAAGGGGGGATGGCTACACCTTC
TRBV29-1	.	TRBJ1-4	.	CSVSGETNEKLFF	TGCAGCGTGTCAGGGGAGACTAATGAAAAACTGTTTTTT
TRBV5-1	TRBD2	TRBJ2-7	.	CASSLDYAGVDEQYF	TGCGCCAGCAGCTTGGATTACGCGGGAGTTGACGAGCAGTACTTC
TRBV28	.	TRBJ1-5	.	CASSSTGRPQHF	TGTGCCAGCAGTTCGACAGGCCGGCCCCAGCATTTT
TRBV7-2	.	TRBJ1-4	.	CASSLLNEKLFF	TGTGCCAGCAGCTTATTAAATGAAAAACTGTTTTTT
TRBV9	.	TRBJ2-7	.	CASSVGRTPYEQYF	TGTGCCAGCAGCGTAGGCAGGACACCCTACGAGCAGTACTTC
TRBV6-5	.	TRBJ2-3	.	CASSYVADTQYF	TGTGCCAGCAGTTACGTCGCAGATACGCAGTATTTT